The clone carrying this T cell receptor (beta chain) was seen only once. Its matching antigen is unknown. Germline CDR1 reads SEHNR; CDR2 reads FQNEAQ (reference sequence). CDR3 length equals 14 residues. Between the trimmed V and J ends, which lost 5 bases and 4 bases, there was a span of 14 bases. The table came from immunoSEQ multiplex PCR; TCRdb's copy has only in-frame clones and leaves some out. This sample has around 72,000 clones; about 84% occur once, and the top ten carry more than 4%. This sample is drawn from a study of OX40 agonist ivuxolimab in advanced cancers. At the level of the study: Ivuxolimab, which is an agonistic anti-OX40 (CD134) antibody, was administered to the patients. Three patients, one with hepatocellular carcinoma and two with cutaneous melanoma, achieved partial responses.

Study observations and caveats: CD4+ and CD8+ blood T cells expanded clonally by week 6 at 0.1 to 3.0 mg/kg. Some of the lowest clonal expansion was seen in partial responders at 0.1-3.0 mg/kg.

V is TRBV7-9 and J is TRBJ1-2; a weak D match, TRBD1 (6 bases). This receptor was taken from an adult with an advanced solid tumor such as melanoma, head and neck, liver or kidney cancer. Sequencing was performed on CD4+ or CD8+ T cells sorted from blood, taken in a trial of the OX40 agonist ivuxolimab. CDR3 protein: CASSPTRGGYGYTF. In DNA, the CDR3 is TGTGCCAGCAGCCCGACAAGGGGGGGCTATGGCTACACCTTC.